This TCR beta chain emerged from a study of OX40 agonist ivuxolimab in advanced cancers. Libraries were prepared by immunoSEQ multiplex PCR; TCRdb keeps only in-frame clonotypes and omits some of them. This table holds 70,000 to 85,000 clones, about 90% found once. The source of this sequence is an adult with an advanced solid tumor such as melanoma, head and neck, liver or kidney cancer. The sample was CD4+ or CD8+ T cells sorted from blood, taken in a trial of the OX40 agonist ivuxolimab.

CDR3 DNA sequence: TGTGCCAGCAGGACGATTACTGGGACAGGATCCTACAATGAGCAGTTCTTC. Translation gives CASRTITGTGSYNEQFF. The rearrangement links TRBV28 to TRBJ2-1; TRBD1 agrees at 8 bases. The J segment lost 1 base and the V segment lost 6 bases, leaving 11 bases of the junction unmatched. CDR1 and CDR2 from the germline V gene are MDHEN and SYDVKM. The CDR3 loop spans 17 amino acids.